This T cell receptor beta chain was profiled in a study of identical twins. As concerns this clonotype: What it binds is unknown.

Germline-derived CDR1 and CDR2 are SGHAT and FQNNGV. J gave up 6 bases and V 4 bases, and 4 bases lay outside the gene matches. The CDR3 is made up of 15 amino acids. Study-wide results and limits: It was out-of-frame TCR alpha sharing in monozygotic twins that models underestimated. Twins' surplus sharing was weaker for beta out-of-frame sequences. The same donors were not followed; conclusions instead depended on cross-sectional statistical analysis.

Template switching added a universal primer binding site, and final cDNA carried unique molecular identifiers. A single record per CDR3 protein comes from TCRdb applying MiXCR to the 5' RACE reads. The repertoire holds approximately 490,000 distinct CDR3 sequences, about a fifth seen once, with around 0.48% in the top ten. Separately, the same data were catalogued under a study of yellow fever vaccine responses in identical twins.

The gene calls are TRBV11-2 and TRBJ2-1; TRBD2 agrees at 12 bases. The sequence was collected from a woman under 30 in good health. Specimen: CD4+ T cells sorted from blood. CDR3 nucleotides: TGTGCCAGCAGCTCCGGACTAGCGGGGACCAATGAGCAGTTCTTC. Translating it yields CASSSGLAGTNEQFF.